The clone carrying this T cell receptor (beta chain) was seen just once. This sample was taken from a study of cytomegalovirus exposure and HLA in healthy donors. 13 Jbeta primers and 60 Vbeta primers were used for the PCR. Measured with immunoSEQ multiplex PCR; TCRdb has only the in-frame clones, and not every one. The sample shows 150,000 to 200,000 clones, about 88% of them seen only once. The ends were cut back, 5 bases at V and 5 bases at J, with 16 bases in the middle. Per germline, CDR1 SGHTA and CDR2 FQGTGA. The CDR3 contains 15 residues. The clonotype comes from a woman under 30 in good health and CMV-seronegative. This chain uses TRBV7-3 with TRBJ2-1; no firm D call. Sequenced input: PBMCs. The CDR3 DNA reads TGTGCCAGCAGCCCCGAGGCCGAGTTAAACAATGAGCAGTTCTTC. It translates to CASSPEAELNNEQFF. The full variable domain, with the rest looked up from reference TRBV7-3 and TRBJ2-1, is GAGVSQTPSNKVTEKGKYVELRCDPISGHTALYWYRQSLGQGPEFLIYFQGTGAADDSGLPNDRFFAVRPEGSVSTLKIQRTERGDSAVYLCASSPEAELNNEQFFGPGTRLTVL.